The rows below give T cell receptor beta chains drawn from one sample of a study of PD-1 blockade in classical Hodgkin lymphoma. TCRdb's table, derived via immunoSEQ multiplex PCR, lists solely in-frame clones and lacks some. The sample has 35,000 to 45,000 clones; about 91% are singletons. Source: peripheral blood mononuclear cells (PBMCs), taken before the second cycle of nivolumab. These receptor sequences come from a human donor with classical Hodgkin lymphoma. Each CDR3 is given with its conserved first and last residue. The D gene is left open where the match is weak. Clone sizes are given selectively: once, few, many, or a class where the clone is expanded.

clone_size j_call cdr3_length v_call d_call cdr3_aa cdr3_nt
. TRBJ2-7 15 TRBV5-1 . CASSLARNSLSEQYF TGCGCCAGCAGCTTGGCCAGGAACTCTCTCTCCGAGCAGTACTTC
. TRBJ2-1 11 TRBV7-9 . CASMGWSEQFF TGTGCCAGCATGGGTTGGTCTGAGCAGTTCTTC
once TRBJ2-6 16 TRBV7-9 TRBD1 CASSFKTGAGANVLTF TGTGCCAGCAGCTTCAAGACAGGGGCTGGGGCCAACGTCCTGACTTTC
. TRBJ1-1 15 TRBV7-3 . CASSLTTAGPTEAFF TGTGCCAGCAGCTTAACGACCGCCGGGCCCACTGAAGCTTTCTTT
. TRBJ2-3 14 TRBV28 TRBD2 CASSLGGLVGMQYF TGTGCCAGCAGTTTGGGGGGACTAGTCGGTATGCAGTATTTT
. TRBJ2-7 17 TRBV11-3 TRBD2 CASSFEKSGSPSYEQYF TGTGCCAGCAGCTTTGAGAAAAGCGGGAGCCCCTCCTACGAGCAGTACTTC
once TRBJ1-5 14 TRBV2 TRBD1 CASSVTGGNQPQHF TGTGCCAGCAGCGTGACAGGGGGCAATCAGCCCCAGCATTTT
. TRBJ2-1 14 TRBV27 . CASSLRDNYNEQFF TGTGCCAGCAGTCTCCGGGACAACTACAATGAGCAGTTCTTC
. TRBJ1-1 13 TRBV14 . CASSQDMNTEAFF TGTGCCAGCAGCCAGGACATGAACACTGAAGCTTTCTTT
. TRBJ2-1 15 TRBV30 TRBD2 CACRLAGGAYNEQFF TGTGCCTGCCGACTAGCGGGAGGGGCCTACAATGAGCAGTTCTTC
. TRBJ1-2 18 TRBV5-1 TRBD1 CASSSTGQGIPSLYGYTF TGCGCCAGCAGCTCCACGGGACAGGGAATACCTTCCCTCTATGGCTACACCTTC
. TRBJ2-6 20 TRBV11-3 . CASSVPPLARRSSGANVLTF TGTGCCAGCAGCGTACCCCCTCTAGCGAGGAGAAGCTCTGGGGCCAACGTCCTGACTTTC
. TRBJ2-7 15 TRBV7-3 TRBD1 CASSPGTVGSYEQYF TGTGCCAGCAGCCCGGGGACAGTCGGCTCCTACGAGCAGTACTTC
. TRBJ2-1 15 TRBV7-9 . CASTTTGSSYNEQFF TGTGCCAGCACCACTACAGGGAGCTCCTACAATGAGCAGTTCTTC
. TRBJ1-5 13 TRBV6-5 . CASSSVGDQPQHF TGTGCCAGCAGTTCAGTAGGGGATCAGCCCCAGCATTTT
. TRBJ2-5 16 TRBV6-5 . CASSYSTTGTGETQYF TGTGCCAGCAGTTACTCTACGACCGGGACCGGGGAGACCCAGTACTTC
. TRBJ2-1 14 TRBV5-1 . CASSSSNTGNEQFF TGCGCCAGCAGCTCAAGTAATACAGGCAATGAGCAGTTCTTC
. TRBJ2-7 14 TRBV6-4 . CASSAQADAYEQYF TGTGCCAGCAGTGCACAAGCGGACGCCTACGAGCAGTACTTC
. TRBJ2-7 18 TRBV27 TRBD2 CASSSRPGTSGISYEQYF TGTGCCAGCAGTTCTCGACCCGGGACTAGCGGGATCTCCTACGAGCAGTACTTC
. TRBJ2-1 13 TRBV11-2 . CASSLVSYNEQFF TGTGCCAGCAGCTTAGTTTCCTACAATGAGCAGTTCTTC
. TRBJ1-1 14 TRBV7-6 . CASSLTLRNTEAFF TGTGCCAGCAGCCTCACACTGAGGAACACTGAAGCTTTCTTT
. TRBJ2-2 13 TRBV10-1 TRBD1 CASPLQGAKELFF TGCGCCAGCCCTCTCCAGGGGGCGAAGGAGCTGTTTTTT
once TRBJ1-4 14 TRBV5-1 TRBD1 CASSSDRGNEKLFF TGCGCCAGCAGCTCGGACAGGGGAAATGAAAAACTGTTTTTT
medium-sized TRBJ1-1 16 TRBV28 TRBD1 CASTSQGGRRDTEAFF TGTGCCAGCACCTCCCAGGGGGGGCGCAGGGACACTGAAGCTTTCTTT
. TRBJ2-7 15 TRBV6-5 TRBD1 CASRPPGQGDYEQYF TGTGCCAGCAGACCACCGGGACAGGGGGACTACGAGCAGTACTTC
. TRBJ2-7 13 TRBV27 . CASSLSGLGEQYF TGTGCCAGCAGTTTAAGCGGGCTGGGCGAGCAGTACTTC
. TRBJ2-2 20 TRBV7-5 . CARSSLPSGRNLSNTGELFF TGTGCCAGAAGCTCCCTTCCTAGCGGGAGGAACCTATCGAACACCGGGGAGCTGTTTTTT
once TRBJ2-3 16 TRBV5-4 TRBD2 CASSAGLAGVTDTQYF TGTGCCAGCAGCGCAGGACTAGCGGGGGTCACAGATACGCAGTATTTT
medium-sized TRBJ1-1 13 TRBV7-3 . CASSLIGDTEAFF TGTGCCAGCAGCTTAATAGGGGACACTGAAGCTTTCTTT
once TRBJ2-7 15 TRBV11-3 . CASSATRYQPYEQYF TGTGCCAGCAGCGCCACTCGGTACCAACCCTACGAGCAGTACTTC
. TRBJ2-3 8 TRBV7-2 . CASRARDF TGTGCCAGCAGGGCCCGAGATTTT
. TRBJ1-3 16 TRBV6-1 . CASSARQVYLGNTIYF TGTGCCAGCAGTGCCCGACAGGTGTATTTGGGAAACACCATATATTTT
. TRBJ1-3 15 TRBV28 . CASSLYGYSGNTIYF TGTGCCAGCAGTTTGTACGGTTACTCTGGAAACACCATATATTTT
. TRBJ2-3 15 TRBV6-6 TRBD2 CASVQSGLITDTQYF TGTGCCAGCGTCCAGTCGGGACTAATCACAGATACGCAGTATTTT
. TRBJ1-2 13 TRBV2 . CASSGLKLYGYTF TGTGCCAGCAGTGGGTTGAAACTCTATGGCTACACCTTC
once TRBJ2-2 15 TRBV10-2 TRBD1 CATHSGTGTTGELFF TGCGCCACCCATTCCGGGACAGGAACCACCGGGGAGCTGTTTTTT
. TRBJ1-6 14 TRBV7-6 . CASSLAPPDSPLHF TGTGCCAGCAGCTTAGCACCCCCCGATTCACCCCTCCACTTT
. TRBJ1-1 12 TRBV2 . CASSDPGPFAFF TGTGCCAGCAGTGACCCGGGACCCTTTGCTTTCTTT
. TRBJ2-1 19 TRBV7-3 TRBD2 CASSSGTSGKISRYNEQFF TGTGCCAGCAGCTCAGGGACTAGCGGAAAAATATCGCGATACAATGAGCAGTTCTTC
. TRBJ2-7 12 TRBV10-3 TRBD1 CAIRGTGIKQYF TGTGCCATCAGGGGGACAGGGATTAAGCAGTACTTC
. TRBJ2-3 14 TRBV28 . CASFSGATTDTQYF TGTGCCAGCTTCTCGGGAGCTACAACAGATACGCAGTATTTT
once TRBJ1-3 15 TRBV12-5 . CASASGLTSGNTIYF TGTGCTAGTGCCTCAGGGTTGACCTCTGGAAACACCATATATTTT
. TRBJ2-1 17 TRBV27 TRBD2 CASSPRITSGSYNEQFF TGTGCCAGCAGTCCCCGCATCACTAGCGGGAGCTACAATGAGCAGTTCTTC
. TRBJ2-7 11 TRBV7-9 . CASSLVYEQYF TGTGCCAGCAGCTTAGTCTACGAGCAGTACTTC
. TRBJ2-3 13 TRBV5-1 . CASSKLPADTQYF TGCGCCAGCAGCAAGTTACCAGCAGATACGCAGTATTTT
few TRBJ2-1 14 TRBV9 TRBD2 CASSVSGVQDEQFF TGTGCCAGCAGCGTTAGCGGGGTGCAAGATGAGCAGTTCTTC
. TRBJ2-1 15 TRBV7-2 TRBD2 CASSFREGIYNEQFF TGTGCCAGCAGCTTTCGGGAGGGAATTTACAATGAGCAGTTCTTC
. TRBJ1-1 12 TRBV11-2 . CASSLVFSEAFF TGTGCCAGCAGCTTAGTATTCAGTGAAGCTTTCTTT
once TRBJ1-2 15 TRBV7-3 TRBD1 CASSRTGDREGGYTF TGTGCCAGCAGCCGGACAGGGGATCGAGAGGGTGGCTACACCTTC
. TRBJ2-7 16 TRBV5-1 TRBD2 CASHEGGLAGTYEQYF TGCGCCAGCCACGAAGGGGGGCTAGCGGGAACGTACGAGCAGTACTTC
. TRBJ1-6 17 TRBV30 . CAWSRRPDVVYNSPLHF TGTGCCTGGAGTCGGCGTCCCGACGTCGTGTATAATTCACCCCTCCACTTT
. TRBJ1-4 15 TRBV9 . CASSVGTGTNEKLFF TGTGCCAGCAGCGTTGGAACAGGGACTAATGAAAAACTGTTTTTT
. TRBJ2-3 14 TRBV6-4 . CASSVTGSTDTQYF TGTGCCAGCAGTGTGACGGGAAGCACAGATACGCAGTATTTT
. TRBJ1-6 16 TRBV5-1 . CASSAAGASGGSPLHF TGCGCCAGCAGCGCAGCCGGGGCCTCGGGCGGATCACCCCTCCACTTT
. TRBJ2-5 16 TRBV7-9 . CASSLVGSRVAETQYF TGTGCCAGCAGCTTAGTAGGGTCCAGGGTTGCAGAGACCCAGTACTTC
. TRBJ1-1 16 TRBV27 TRBD1 CASSHGTAIMNTEAFF TGTGCCAGCAGTCACGGGACAGCTATCATGAACACTGAAGCTTTCTTT
. TRBJ1-2 15 TRBV28 TRBD1 CASSLPQGGSRGYTF TGTGCCAGCAGTTTACCACAGGGGGGTAGTCGGGGCTACACCTTC